This paragraph covers one TCR beta chain sequence. Its antigen is still unknown. This clone may be a read error of a much larger clone one base away. Without the conserved terminal phenylalanine or tryptophan, this CDR3 likely stems from a read error. RNA was extracted from bulk tissue without any cell sorting. This entry is derived from a study of tumor and adjacent non-tumor tissue in lung cancer. Regarding the study as a whole: Higher tumor TCR diversity was associated with shorter survival. Significantly higher TCR diversity was found in tumor than normal lung.

The CDR3 is made up of 14 amino acids. Germline CDR1 is SQVTM and CDR2 is ANQGSEA. Three rounds of nested PCR, following a modified ARM-PCR protocol, produced the TCRbeta library. TCRdb independently ran MiXCR on the multiplex PCR reads; one entry per CDR3 protein. The sample includes 89,000 or so distinct CDR3 sequences, roughly two thirds of them seen just once. This rearrangement joins TRBV29-1 to TRBJ2-6; 7 bases are a match to TRBD1. This clonotype was sampled from a man between 65 and 85 years old with non-small cell lung cancer. The sample comprised lung tumor tissue. CDR3 sequence reads: CIVTDRTGANVLTS. The CDR3 DNA reads as TGCATCGTTACGGACAGGACTGGGGCCAACGTCCTGACTTCC.